This T cell receptor (beta chain) emerged from a study of cytomegalovirus exposure and HLA in healthy donors. The PCR used 60 Vbeta and 13 Jbeta primers. Measured with immunoSEQ multiplex PCR; TCRdb has only the in-frame clones, and not every one. The listing records 70,000 to 85,000 clones. Trimming cost V 6 bases and J 3 bases; bases outside gene matches: 7. This CDR3 contains 14 residues. Germline assignment: CDR1 ENHRY and CDR2 SYGVKD. General study results and limits: Data from an earlier analysis indicated that most TCR beta V segments were productive either about 87% or about 30% of the time.

In regard to this clone: The antigen is not known.

The specimen was PBMCs. This receptor was obtained from a female donor in good health and CMV-seropositive. V gene TRBV10-3 combines with J gene TRBJ2-7, with 8 bases lining up with TRBD1. Written as DNA, the CDR3 is TGTGCCATCAGCCCGGGACAGGAGATCTACGAGCAGTACTTC. Translating it yields CAISPGQEIYEQYF.